This TCR beta chain was identified during a study of blood T cell repertoires in COVID-19. As for the study in general: The origin of the acute and convalescent COVID-19 samples was the United States, Italy and Spain.

Trimming cost V 3 bases and J 5 bases; bases outside gene matches: 7. Germline loops: CDR1 KGHSH, CDR2 LQKENI. The CDR3 loop spans 15 amino acids. Allocation to cohorts depended on clinical history reported by the participants. In the authors' methods: The assay estimated nucleated cells by amplifying reference gene primers. The protocol was immunoSEQ multiplex PCR, while the TCRdb copy is restricted to in-frame clones and leaves out a portion. That table gives V, J and clone size, and the DNA gave D and trimming. The sample lists fewer than 350,000 clones, 80% to 90% occurring once. Sequencing input: PBMCs or T cells enriched from blood (not recorded which). This receptor was identified in a woman between 40 and 50 years old with acute COVID-19. This chain connects TRBV18 to TRBJ2-3, with TRBD1 matching 8 bases. CDR3 bases: TGTGCCAGCTCACCCGCACAGGGGGAAAGAGATACGCAGTATTTT. Protein sequence: CASSPAQGERDTQYF.